This T cell receptor beta chain was sequenced during a study of T cell repertoires in cytomegalovirus infection (dated by TCRdb to about 2019). About the study as a whole: Donor HLA type was relevant to the analysis, as public TCR beta signatures indicated carriage of CMV infection together with the matching HLA type. Summary of the overall study and its limitations: The ex vivo response was dominated by HLA-C-restricted CMV-specific TCR beta clonotypes, and the single most frequent clonotype in two of eight donors was supplied by these HLA-C-restricted clonotypes. Cumulative frequency of public TCR beta family members discriminated carriers of CMV infection plus the relevant HLA type in this cohort and an independent roughly 350-donor cohort.

V has 2 bases trimmed and J has 9 bases trimmed; junction bases matching no gene number 7. From its cysteine to its phenylalanine, the CDR3 spans 14 amino acids. The sequence is cut down to CDR3 DNA, 42 bases in frame from base 1. As encoded in the germline V gene, CDR1 is MNHEY while CDR2 is SVGEGT. Sequencing was performed on an Illumina HiSeq 1500. TCRdb took the public reads, trimmed them with fastp at Q25, ran MiXCR for clone calling and kept in-frame beta chains. A single entry per CDR3 protein holds the most common genes and DNA from its merged rows. Here the sample has a few hundred thousand distinct CDR3 sequences; about a sixth occur a single time. The top ten clonotypes cover less than 50% of the sample. With respect to this clonotype: Which antigen it targets is not known. Per-base qualities were not stored, and no clone one base away is much larger.

The clonotype was recovered from a human donor in good health (CMV status not recorded). Some clones in this sample may be carry-over from other donors' samples. Sequencing input: CD8+ T cells from PBMCs. The chain employs TRBV6-2 or TRBV6-3 and TRBJ2-1; 7 nucleotides in the junction match TRBD2. The CDR3 loop reads CASSYPGTNIEQFF. The sequenced DNA: TGTGCCAGCAGTTACCCCGGGACTAACATTGAGCAGTTCTTC.